This entry lists 11 T cell receptor beta chains sequenced from one sample in a study of high-grade serous ovarian cancer treatment subgroups. The assay was immunoSEQ multiplex PCR, and TCRdb's table has in-frame clones only and misses some. The sample lists around 2,600 clones, approximately 68% occurring once. The tumor samples were collected prior to definitive surgery or chemotherapy. Sequencing was performed on tumor tissue. The origin of the receptors is a human donor with high-grade serous ovarian cancer.

J is TRBJ2-2 and V is TRBV30; no definite D call. The V and J ends lost 8 bases and 2 bases respectively, with 15 bases between them. CDR3 length: 14 amino acids. Germline loops: CDR1 GTSNPN, CDR2 SVGIG (reference sequence). For the CDR3, the DNA is TGTGCCCCCCCCCGACAACGAAACACCGGGGAGCTGTTTTTT. Its translation is CAPPRQRNTGELFF.

The J gene is TRBJ1-1, the V gene TRBV5-6, with 8 nucleotides matching TRBD1. V shed 4 bases and J 0 bases; nucleotides not matched to a gene: 11. This CDR3 has 17 residues. CDR1 and CDR2 from the germline V gene are SGHDT and YYEEEE. The CDR3 region is CASSRVGTGQMNTEAFF. CDR3 bases: TGTGCCAGCAGCAGAGTGGGGACAGGACAAATGAACACTGAAGCTTTCTTT.

The chain links TRBV28 to TRBJ2-1; 14 nucleotides line up with TRBD2. There are 14 residues in the CDR3. CDR1 is MDHEN, CDR2 SYDVKM, per germline. The J segment lost 9 bases and the V segment lost 6 bases, leaving 4 bases of the junction unmatched. The CDR3 is CASSPGLAGVEQFF. CDR3 sequence (DNA): TGTGCCAGCAGCCCGGGACTAGCGGGGGTTGAGCAGTTCTTC.

This clone was observed a single time. The chain couples TRBV8-2 to TRBJ2-6; TRBD1, the D gene given by the table, was not confirmed from the DNA. TRBV8-2 is a pseudogene segment. This CDR3 spans 16 amino acids. This chain's CDR3 is CGRPVITQSRANVLTF. The CDR3 region has the DNA TGTGGCAGGCCAGTAATAACACAAAGTCGGGCCAACGTCCTGACTTTC.

Only a few counts were recorded for this clone. The rearrangement joins TRBV7-8 to TRBJ2-5; 8 bases fit TRBD2. CDR3 length: 18 amino acids. J lost 1 base, V lost 4 bases, and 14 bases had no gene match. Germline V gene lookup returns CDR1 SGHVS and CDR2 FQNEAQ. The CDR3 bases are TGTGCCAGCAGCTCACACCTTTGGGAGCGGGGGACCCAAGAGACCCAGTACTTC. It specifies CASSSHLWERGTQETQYF.

This clone showed up just a few times. CDR3 sequence: CASSALLTGLYSGANVLTF. The DNA for the CDR3 is TGTGCCAGCAGTGCCCTTTTGACAGGGTTATATTCTGGGGCCAACGTCCTGACTTTC. The chain has TRBV27 and TRBJ2-6; TRBD1 matches at 7 bases. After removal of 5 bases from V and 1 base from J, the junction contained 14 bases not matched to a gene. Germline assignment: CDR1 MNHEY and CDR2 SMNVEV (reference sequence). CDR3 length: 19 residues.

V usage is TRBV6-5 and J usage is TRBJ1-2; tentative D call: TRBD1 (5 bases). Germline CDR1 is MNHEY and CDR2 is SVGAGI. V lost 6 bases to trimming and J lost 8 bases, with 13 bases between them. CDR3 length: 12 residues. In DNA, the CDR3 is TGTGCCAGCAGGGGACCGTCGTGGGGCTACACCTTC. Its protein is CASRGPSWGYTF.

The chain uses TRBV13 and TRBJ2-3; 8 bases agree with TRBD2. V lost 4 bases to trimming and J lost 5 bases; unmatched junction nucleotides: 14. The CDR3 runs to 17 residues. Germline CDR1 PRHDT, CDR2 FYEKMQ (reference sequence). CDR3 bases: TGTGCCAGCAGCTCTTCCGTGGGGAGCGGGGGCATAGATACGCAGTATTTT. As protein: CASSSSVGSGGIDTQYF.

This chain joins TRBV19 and TRBJ2-2; no clear D. V shed 2 bases and J shed 2 bases, with 12 bases lying between them. Germline CDR1 and CDR2: LNHDA and SQIVND (reference sequence). The CDR3 length is 16 residues. CDR3 nucleotide sequence: TGTGCCAGTAGTATAATTGCTTACAGTAACACCGGGGAGCTGTTTTTT. It specifies CASSIIAYSNTGELFF. Looking up the rest from reference TRBV19 and TRBJ2-2 gives the full variable domain: DGGITQSPKYLFRKEGQNVTLSCEQNLNHDAMYWYRQDPGQGLRLIYYSQIVNDFQKGDIAEGYSVSREKKESFPLTVTSAQKNPTAFYLCASSIIAYSNTGELFFGEGSRLTVL.

This clone was observed once. V gene TRBV6-1 combines with J gene TRBJ1-1; D unresolved. The V end lost 6 bases, the J end lost 0 bases, and 14 bases lay between the germline ends. The CDR3 totals 15 residues. Looked up from germline, CDR1 is MNHNS and CDR2 is SASEGT. The CDR3 reads CASSGSVRLNTEAFF. CDR3 nucleotide sequence: TGTGCCAGCAGCGGGAGCGTCCGCTTGAACACTGAAGCTTTCTTT.

This clone was detected a few times. The chain joins TRBV9 to TRBJ1-3, with 10 bases matching TRBD1. Germline values: CDR1 SGDLS, CDR2 YYNGEE. Trimming took 8 bases from V and 3 from J; bases not matched to a gene: 2. The length of the CDR3 is 13 residues. The CDR3: CASGTGDGNTIYF. As DNA, the CDR3 is TGTGCCAGTGGGACAGGGGATGGAAACACCATATATTTT.